This T cell receptor (beta chain) was sequenced during a study of cytomegalovirus exposure and HLA in healthy donors. Study as a whole: Early on, a data release was issued that held approximately 78 million unique TCRs from HLA-typed donors.

Study-level points and caveats: TCR beta sequences reportedly predicted most subjects' HLA-A and HLA-B alleles accurately.

The CDR3 length is 14 residues. J was trimmed by 7 bases and V by 4 bases; bases with no gene match: 1. Germline V gene data show CDR1 as SGHNT and CDR2 as YENEEA. With 60 Vbeta and 13 Jbeta primers, the PCR was carried out. Original data processing: Tens of millions of unique TCR beta chains, some 10 million of them shared, were counted by a later analysis. Method: immunoSEQ multiplex PCR; TCRdb's copy keeps in-frame clones and lacks some. From that table come the V and J calls and clone size; the DNA was used to work out D and trimming. The table includes about 260,000 clones, almost 85% detected once. Details on this clone: Its antigen is not identified. Other nucleotide sequences in the sample specify the same CDR3.

This sequence originates from a woman between 40 and 50 years old in good health and CMV-seropositive. Input material: PBMCs. V and J are TRBV11-3 and TRBJ2-1; 13 nucleotides agree with TRBD2. The CDR3 protein is CASSSGLAGNEQFF. The DNA for the CDR3 is TGTGCCAGCAGCTCGGGACTAGCGGGGAATGAGCAGTTCTTC.